This T cell receptor (beta chain) comes out of a study of blood T cells in healthy people across ages. On this clonotype itself: Its antigen is unidentified.

Germline V lookup: CDR1 SGHNT, CDR2 YYREEE (reference sequence). This CDR3 is built from 15 residues. V lost 2 bases, J lost 4 bases, and 15 bases lay in between. Study outcomes and limitations: Higher naive T cell percentage went strongly together with higher TCR beta diversity. Relative to aged donors, long-lived donors carried more naive CD4+ cells and displayed higher diversity. Across the age range, TCR beta diversity per million T cells fell in a roughly linear way.

The authors ran a second PCR of roughly 6 to 11 cycles using a sample-barcoded 5' primer and a J-beta primer mix. TCRdb re-analysed the 5' RACE reads in MiXCR, keeping a single row per CDR3 protein. This table holds roughly 900,000 distinct CDR3 sequences, approximately 49% found once. The TCR originated in a man aged 30 to 39 in good health. Sequencing used blood. This chain links TRBV5-4 with TRBJ2-5, with D tentatively TRBD1 (5 bases). The CDR3 loop reads CASSFRTRIIETQYF. The CDR3 bases are TGTGCCAGCAGCTTCCGGACACGGATAATAGAGACCCAGTACTTC.